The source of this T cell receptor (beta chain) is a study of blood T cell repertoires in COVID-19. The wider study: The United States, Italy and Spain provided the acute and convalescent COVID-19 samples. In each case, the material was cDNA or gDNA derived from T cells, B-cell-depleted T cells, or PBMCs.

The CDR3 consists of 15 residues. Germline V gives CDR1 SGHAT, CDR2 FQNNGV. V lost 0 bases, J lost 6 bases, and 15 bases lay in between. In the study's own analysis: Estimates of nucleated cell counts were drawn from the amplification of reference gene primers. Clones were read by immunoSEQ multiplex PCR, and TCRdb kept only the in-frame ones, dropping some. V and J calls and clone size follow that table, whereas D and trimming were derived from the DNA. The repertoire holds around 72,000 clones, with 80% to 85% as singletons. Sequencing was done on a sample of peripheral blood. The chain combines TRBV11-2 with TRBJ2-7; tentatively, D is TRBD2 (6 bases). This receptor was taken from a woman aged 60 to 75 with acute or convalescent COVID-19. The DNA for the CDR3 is TGTGCCAGCAGCTTAGAAGGTAGCGGACGTTCCGAGCAGTACTTC. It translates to CASSLEGSGRSEQYF.